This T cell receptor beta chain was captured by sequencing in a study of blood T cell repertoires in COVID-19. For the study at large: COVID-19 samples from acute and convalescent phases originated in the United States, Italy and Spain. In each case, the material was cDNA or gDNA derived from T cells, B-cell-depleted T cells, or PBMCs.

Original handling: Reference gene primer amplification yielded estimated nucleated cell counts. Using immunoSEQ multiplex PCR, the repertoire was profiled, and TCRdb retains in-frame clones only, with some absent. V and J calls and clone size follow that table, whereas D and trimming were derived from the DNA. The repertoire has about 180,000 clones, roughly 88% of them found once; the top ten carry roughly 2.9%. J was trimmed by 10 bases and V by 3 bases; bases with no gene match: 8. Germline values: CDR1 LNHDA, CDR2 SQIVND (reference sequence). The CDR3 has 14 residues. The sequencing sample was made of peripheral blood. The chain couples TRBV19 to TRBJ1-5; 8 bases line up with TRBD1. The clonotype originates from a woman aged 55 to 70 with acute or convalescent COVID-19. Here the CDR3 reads CASSIGDRINPQHF. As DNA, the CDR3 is TGTGCCAGTAGTATCGGGGACAGGATTAACCCCCAGCATTTT.